Below are 14 T cell receptor beta chains sequenced from a single sample in a study of T-cell reconstitution after alpha-beta-depleted transplantation in children. Unique molecular identifiers featured in how the TCRbeta library was prepared. One entry per CDR3 protein results from TCRdb running MiXCR on the PCR reads. The sample includes 250,000 to 400,000 distinct CDR3 sequences, more than 20% seen only once; the top ten take approximately 11%. The sample was PBMCs, mostly from graft donor cells, taken 180 days after TCRalphabeta/CD19-depleted stem cell transplant. Receptors originate from a male patient younger than 18 who had a stem cell transplant for acute lymphoblastic leukemia, so the T cells may come from the graft donor.

The chain couples TRBV5-5 to TRBJ2-1, with D possibly being TRBD1 (6 bases). CDR3 length equals 13 residues. Germline loops: CDR1 SGHKS, CDR2 YYEKEE (reference sequence). The V and J ends lost 6 bases and 7 bases respectively, with 14 bases between them. Here the CDR3 reads CASTRLQGNEQFF. CDR3 DNA sequence: TGTGCCAGCACCCGATTACAGGGAAATGAGCAGTTCTTC.

The genes are TRBV5-1 and TRBJ2-5; 9 positions match TRBD2. The V and J ends lost 0 bases and 5 bases, in that order; junction bases with no gene match: 8. Germline loops: CDR1 SGHRS, CDR2 YFSETQ. The CDR3 spans 16 residues. For the CDR3, the DNA is TGCGCCAGCAGCTTGGGACCCATGAGCGGGAGGGAGACCCAGTACTTC. It is translated as CASSLGPMSGRETQYF.

This clonotype was observed a handful of times. V usage is TRBV10-3 and J usage is TRBJ1-2; unclear D gene. V shed 3 bases and J shed 0 bases, with 11 bases lying between them. The CDR3 spans 15 residues. Germline V lookup: CDR1 ENHRY, CDR2 SYGVKD. This CDR3 reads CAISDPAEANYGYTF. The CDR3 region has the DNA TGTGCCATCAGTGATCCGGCCGAAGCTAACTATGGCTACACCTTC.

The chain combines TRBV25-1 with TRBJ2-2; the D is unclear. The V end lost 7 bases, the J end lost 4 bases, and 7 bases lay between the germline ends. Germline V CDR1 and CDR2: MGHDK, SYGVNS. CDR3 length equals 12 residues. In nucleotides, the CDR3 is TGTGCCAGCACGGCTACCACCGGGGAGCTGTTTTTT. Residues: CASTATTGELFF.

The chain joins TRBV5-1 to TRBJ1-2, with D unclear. Germline values: CDR1 SGHRS, CDR2 YFSETQ. This CDR3 contains 13 residues. Trimming removed 0 bases at V and 6 bases at J, with 9 bases between. CDR3 nucleotides: TGCGCCAGCAGCTTGGCTGGGCCTAATGGCTACACCTTC. The encoded protein is CASSLAGPNGYTF.

Comment on this clonotype: With a much larger clone just one base away, this may be a read error. V usage is TRBV12-3 or TRBV12-4 and J usage is TRBJ1-1, with unresolved D. Deletions cut 6 bases from V and 3 bases from J, with 5 bases between. The CDR3 contains 11 residues. This CDR3 is CASRGYTEAFF. The CDR3 nucleotides read TGTGCCAGCAGGGGTTACACTGAAGCTTTCTTT.

The J gene is TRBJ2-2, the V gene TRBV7-3, with 10 bases lining up with TRBD2. With 4 bases clipped from V and 6 bases from J, the junction kept 5 bases outside the gene matches. In germline, CDR1 is SGHTA, CDR2 FQGTGA. This CDR3 is built from 15 residues. The CDR3 protein is CASSSSGSGAGELFF. In nucleotides, the CDR3 is TGTGCCAGCAGCTCTAGCGGGAGTGGGGCCGGGGAGCTGTTTTTT.

This clonotype has just one count. This chain links TRBV9 with TRBJ2-1; maybe TRBD2 (6 bases). Germline V gene sequence: CDR1 SGDLS, CDR2 YYNGEE. The length of the CDR3 is 16 residues. Trimming shortened V by 0 bases and J by 0 bases, and 10 bases separated the two germline ends. The DNA for the CDR3 is TGTGCCAGCAGCGTAGCAGGGAGGCGCTCCTACAATGAGCAGTTCTTC. Protein: CASSVAGRRSYNEQFF.

CDR3 loop: CASSFDGGSYTEAFF. The CDR3 DNA reads TGTGCCAGCAGTTTTGATGGGGGCAGTTACACTGAAGCTTTCTTT. The rearrangement links TRBV12-3 or TRBV12-4 to TRBJ1-1; D is possibly TRBD1 (6 bases). V lost 3 bases to trimming and J lost 3 bases, with 14 bases between them. CDR3 length: 15 residues.

This clonotype occurred a few times. V is TRBV18 and J is TRBJ2-5; D gene unclear. Germline CDR1 and CDR2: KGHSH and LQKENI. Trimming took off 2 bases at V and 5 bases at J, with 6 bases between the two ends. The CDR3 has 12 residues. The CDR3 sequence: CASSPFGETQYF. CDR3 in DNA: TGTGCCAGCTCACCATTCGGGGAGACCCAGTACTTC.

The chain employs TRBV11-3 and TRBJ2-5, with 12 bases matching TRBD1. The junction had 9 bases not matched to a gene; V was cut back by 5 bases and J by 5 bases. The CDR3 contains 16 residues. Germline CDR1 reads SGHNT; CDR2 reads YENEEA. The CDR3 bases are TGTGCCAGCAGCGGGCCGGGACAGGGGGCTCAGGAGACCCAGTACTTC. Its protein product is CASSGPGQGAQETQYF.

The chain uses TRBV13 and TRBJ2-1, with D possibly being TRBD1 (6 bases). CDR1 is PRHDT, CDR2 FYEKMQ, per germline (reference sequence). CDR3 length: 14 amino acids. V was pared by 5 bases and J by 4 bases, with 12 bases between. The CDR3 DNA sequence: TGTGCCAGCAGCCGGAGGACAGTGTACAATGAGCAGTTCTTC. It encodes CASSRRTVYNEQFF.

V usage is TRBV19 and J usage is TRBJ2-5; D remains ambiguous. The germline V gene encodes CDR1 LNHDA and CDR2 SQIVND (reference sequence). This CDR3 is built from 15 residues. Between the trimmed V and J ends, which lost 0 bases and 3 bases, there was a span of 11 bases. CDR3 amino acids: CASSIEAVAEETQYF. CDR3 coding DNA: TGTGCCAGTAGTATAGAGGCGGTGGCTGAAGAGACCCAGTACTTC.

This clonotype was recorded once. V and J are TRBV7-9 and TRBJ1-2; TRBD1 matches at 8 bases. The CDR3 runs to 14 residues. Losses at the gene ends were 3 bases for V and 6 bases for J; bases not matched to a gene: 6. The V gene's germline CDR1 is SEHNR and CDR2 FQNEAQ (reference sequence). This CDR3 is CASSFTGGGNGYTF. For the CDR3, the DNA is TGTGCCAGCAGCTTCACAGGGGGAGGTAATGGCTACACCTTC.